This T cell receptor beta chain was captured by sequencing in a study of OX40 agonist ivuxolimab in advanced cancers. Study-wide context: Patients received the agonistic anti-OX40 (CD134) antibody ivuxolimab. Every 2 weeks, ivuxolimab was infused into the patients intravenously at between 0.01 and 10 mg/kg.

Patients who had autoimmune disease history or got systemic immunosuppression were left out. Using immunoSEQ multiplex PCR, the repertoire was profiled, and TCRdb retains in-frame clones only, with some absent. The table shows roughly 64,000 clones, with roughly nine tenths occurring only once. The CDR3 length is 18 residues. CDR1 and CDR2 from the germline V gene are ENHRY and SYGVKD. Trimming cost V 4 bases and J 0 bases; bases outside gene matches: 8. The chain joins TRBV10-3 to TRBJ2-3, with 12 bases identical to TRBD2. The starting material was CD4+ or CD8+ T cells sorted from blood, obtained in a trial of the OX40 agonist ivuxolimab. The origin of this receptor is an adult with an advanced solid tumor such as melanoma, head and neck, liver or kidney cancer. CDR3 bases: TGTGCCATCAGTGGAAACATAGGGACTAGCGGGAGCACAGATACGCAGTATTTT. Translating gives CAISGNIGTSGSTDTQYF.